This T cell receptor (beta chain) stems from a study of T cell changes during pregnancy in multiple sclerosis. Libraries were prepared by immunoSEQ multiplex PCR; TCRdb keeps only in-frame clonotypes and omits some of them. The sample gives 30,000 to 35,000 clones, roughly 90% of which show up once; about 4.4% is in the top ten. V gave up 0 bases and J gave up 6 bases, with 10 bases separating them. The germline gives CDR1 SGHDT, CDR2 YYEEEE. The CDR3 totals 13 residues. Sequences were derived from CD8+ T cells from peripheral blood mononuclear cells, sampled after pregnancy. This sequence joins TRBV5-6 and TRBJ2-7; TRBD1 might be the D (6 bases). The sequence was obtained from a female donor with multiple sclerosis, enrolled in a pregnancy study. CDR3 protein: CASSLGSGVEQYF. The CDR3 region has the DNA TGTGCCAGCAGCTTGGGCTCAGGGGTCGAGCAGTACTTC.